The next 15 T cell receptor beta chains were all read from a single sample in a study of regulatory T cells in long-lasting Graves disease. Construction of TCR beta libraries relied on iRepertoire HTBI primers and on Arm-PCR targeting CDR3 regions. Using its own MiXCR run on the multiplex PCR reads, TCRdb lists one record per CDR3 protein. Found here are about 540,000 distinct CDR3 sequences, approximately 13% of them singletons; the top ten hold 8.5% to 10%. Noted time point: newly diagnosed GD, antithyroid drugs for less than 3 months. PBMC-derived RNA was used for the TCR library. This sample also belongs to another study, concerning T cells in Graves' hyperthyroidism and ophthalmopathy.

The material was peripheral blood mononuclear cells (PBMCs), obtained at new diagnosis, from a patient treated with antithyroid drugs. The origin of the receptors is a man younger than 45 with Graves disease.

This clonotype was recorded many times. J is TRBJ2-1 and V is TRBV7-2; D gene ambiguous. This CDR3 has 13 residues. Germline V gene data show CDR1 as SGHTA and CDR2 as FQGNSA. Trimming cost V 3 bases and J 10 bases, with 13 bases left between them. CDR3 DNA sequence: TGTGCCAGCAGCTTTGAACGGCGTCGGGAGCAGTTCTTC. Its protein is CASSFERRREQFF.

Only a few counts were recorded for this clonotype. As the CDR3 is not closed by the conserved phenylalanine or tryptophan, this likely results from a read error. V gene TRBV2 combines with J gene TRBJ2-5, with 7 bases aligning to TRBD1. This CDR3 is built from 12 residues. In germline, CDR1 is SNHLY, CDR2 FYNNEI. CDR3: CVARDRKETQYS. The CDR3 bases are TGTGTCGCCCGGGACAGAAAAGAGACCCAGTACTCC.

This clonotype was seen a handful of times. This likely traces to a read error, being one base from a far larger clone. This sequence joins TRBV2 and TRBJ2-4, with D possibly TRBD1 on 6 matching bases. CDR3 length: 12 amino acids. Germline V gene lookup returns CDR1 SNHLY and CDR2 FYNNEI. This CDR3 is CASSSGADERFF. The DNA of the CDR3 is TGTGCCAGCAGTTCAGGGGCGGATGAGCGGTTCTTC. The full variable domain, rest sourced from reference TRBV2 and TRBJ2-4, is EPEVTQTPSHQVTQMGQEVILRCVPISNHLYFYWYRQILGQKVEFLVSFYNNEISEKSEIFDDQFSVERPDGSNFTLKIRSTKLEDSAMYFCASSSGADERFFGAGTRLSVL.

This chain joins TRBV12-3 or TRBV12-4 and TRBJ2-3, with D perhaps TRBD1 (6 bases). Trimming pared 3 bases from V and 4 bases from J, leaving 14 bases between. This CDR3 comprises 15 residues. The CDR3 DNA sequence: TGTGCCAGCAGTTTGGTGGGACACATATCAGATACGCAGTATTTT. It is translated as CASSLVGHISDTQYF.

This clonotype showed up many times. J is TRBJ1-5 and V is TRBV12-3 or TRBV12-4; TRBD1 might be the D (6 bases). Trimming removed 4 bases from V and 2 bases from J, with 18 bases in between. The CDR3 has 17 residues. The CDR3: CASSSPPPGGGNQPQHF. DNA of the CDR3: TGTGCCAGCAGTTCCCCCCCTCCGGGGGGCGGCAATCAGCCCCAGCATTTT.

This clonotype was recorded at least ten times. The chain joins TRBV7-8 to TRBJ2-1, with 7 bases lining up with TRBD2. This CDR3 has 15 amino acids. Germline CDR1 reads SGHVS; CDR2 reads FQNEAQ. V was pared by 1 base and J by 2 bases, with 2 bases of the junction left unmatched. The CDR3 region has the DNA TGTGCCAGCAGCTTAGATCTAGCGGCCTACAATGAGCAGTTCTTC. Its translation is CASSLDLAAYNEQFF.

This clonotype was detected ten times or more. The chain joins TRBV13 to TRBJ2-1, with 9 bases that match TRBD2. V gave up 5 bases and J gave up 8 bases; unmatched junction bases: 10. CDR1 is PRHDT and CDR2 is FYEKMQ in the germline V gene (reference sequence). The CDR3 length is 15 residues. The CDR3 nucleotides read TGTGCCAGCAGCACTCTAGCGGGAAAGACGGATGAGCAGTTCTTC. It specifies CASSTLAGKTDEQFF.

There are many counts of this clonotype. The chain joins TRBV10-3 to TRBJ2-3; D is uncertain. The germline gives CDR1 ENHRY, CDR2 SYGVKD. This CDR3 contains 12 residues. Trimming pared 0 bases from V and 6 bases from J, leaving 4 bases between. The CDR3 DNA sequence: TGTGCCATCAGTGAGTCTCGGGATACGCAGTATTTT. Protein product: CAISESRDTQYF.

In its sample, this clonotype was seen many times. The chain has TRBV4-1 and TRBJ1-1; TRBD1 might be the D (5 bases). This CDR3 region has 13 residues. Trimming left V 3 bases short and J 7 bases short, with 12 bases between. Germline CDR1 reads MGHRA; CDR2 reads YSYEKL. The DNA for the CDR3 is TGCGCCAGCAGCCACATGGGGGTCGATGAAGCTTTCTTT. Protein product: CASSHMGVDEAFF.

This clonotype has a handful of counts. The chain couples TRBV24-1 to TRBJ2-3; D remains unclear. Per the germline V gene, CDR1 is KGHDR and CDR2 is SFDVKD. This CDR3 contains 12 residues. The V end was cut by 3 bases, the J end by 4 bases, with 4 bases between. The chain's CDR3 is CATSDLADTQYF. CDR3 nucleotide sequence: TGTGCCACCAGTGATCTGGCAGATACGCAGTATTTT.

The J gene is TRBJ1-4, the V gene TRBV10-1, with D unresolved. The CDR3 totals 15 residues. Germline assignment: CDR1 WNHNN and CDR2 SYGVQD (reference sequence). V lost 1 base to trimming and J lost 1 base, with 7 bases between them. The CDR3 DNA follows: TGCGCCAGCAGTGAGTATGGGGTAACTAATGAAAAACTGTTTTTT. Amino acid sequence: CASSEYGVTNEKLFF.

This clonotype has just a few counts. V gene TRBV19 combines with J gene TRBJ1-3; D is possibly TRBD1 (5 bases). Germline V gene sequence: CDR1 LNHDA, CDR2 SQIVND (reference sequence). The V gene lost 10 bases and the J gene lost 0 bases, with 16 bases spanning the gap. The CDR3 has 15 residues. The CDR3 loop reads CATRLTVSSGNTIYF. CDR3 in DNA: TGTGCCACCCGCCTGACAGTGAGCTCTGGAAACACCATATATTTT.

J is TRBJ1-5 and V is TRBV19; TRBD1 matches at 10 bases. This CDR3 comprises 15 residues. Per germline, CDR1 LNHDA and CDR2 SQIVND (reference sequence). Trimming removed 2 bases from V and 7 bases from J; junction bases left unmatched: 5. The CDR3, as DNA: TGTGCCAGTAGTATAACCGGGACAGGGGACCAGCCCCAGCATTTT. Translated: CASSITGTGDQPQHF. The variable domain in full, with the rest retrieved from reference TRBV19 and TRBJ1-5, is DGGITQSPKYLFRKEGQNVTLSCEQNLNHDAMYWYRQDPGQGLRLIYYSQIVNDFQKGDIAEGYSVSREKKESFPLTVTSAQKNPTAFYLCASSITGTGDQPQHFGDGTRLSIL.

A few counts support this clonotype. The chain uses TRBV27 and TRBJ2-1, with D tentatively TRBD1 or TRBD2 (6 bases each). Trimming removed 0 bases from V and 4 bases from J, with 13 bases in between. CDR3 length: 16 amino acids. Germline V lookup: CDR1 MNHEY, CDR2 SMNVEV (reference sequence). In nucleotides, the CDR3 is TGTGCCAGCAGTTTATCCCCGGGGGCTGGTTACAATGAGCAGTTCTTC. Protein product: CASSLSPGAGYNEQFF.

The table lists this clonotype with a few counts. The rearrangement links TRBV19 to TRBJ2-1; 12 bases agree with TRBD2. There are 17 residues in the CDR3. Trimming at V came to 4 bases and at J to 8 bases, leaving 12 bases not matched to a gene. Germline CDR1 reads LNHDA; CDR2 reads SQIVND (reference sequence). The CDR3 bases are TGTGCCAGTAGTACCGGACGGCGACTAGCGGGAGATCATGAGCAGTTCTTC. This codes for CASSTGRRLAGDHEQFF.